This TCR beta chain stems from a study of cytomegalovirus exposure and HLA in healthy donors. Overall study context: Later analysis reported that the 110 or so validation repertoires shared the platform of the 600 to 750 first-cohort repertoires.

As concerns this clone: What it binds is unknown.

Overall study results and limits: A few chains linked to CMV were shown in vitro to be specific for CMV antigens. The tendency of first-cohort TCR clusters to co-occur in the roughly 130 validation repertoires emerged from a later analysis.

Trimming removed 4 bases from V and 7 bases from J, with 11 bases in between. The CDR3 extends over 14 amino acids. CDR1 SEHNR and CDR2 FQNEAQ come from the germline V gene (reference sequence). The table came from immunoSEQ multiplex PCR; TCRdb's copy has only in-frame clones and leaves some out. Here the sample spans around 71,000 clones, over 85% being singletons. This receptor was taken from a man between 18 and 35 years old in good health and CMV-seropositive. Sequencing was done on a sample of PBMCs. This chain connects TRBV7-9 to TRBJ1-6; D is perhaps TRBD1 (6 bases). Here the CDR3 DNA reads TGTGCCAGCAGCTACCGGACAGAAAATTCACCCCTCCACTTT. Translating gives CASSYRTENSPLHF.